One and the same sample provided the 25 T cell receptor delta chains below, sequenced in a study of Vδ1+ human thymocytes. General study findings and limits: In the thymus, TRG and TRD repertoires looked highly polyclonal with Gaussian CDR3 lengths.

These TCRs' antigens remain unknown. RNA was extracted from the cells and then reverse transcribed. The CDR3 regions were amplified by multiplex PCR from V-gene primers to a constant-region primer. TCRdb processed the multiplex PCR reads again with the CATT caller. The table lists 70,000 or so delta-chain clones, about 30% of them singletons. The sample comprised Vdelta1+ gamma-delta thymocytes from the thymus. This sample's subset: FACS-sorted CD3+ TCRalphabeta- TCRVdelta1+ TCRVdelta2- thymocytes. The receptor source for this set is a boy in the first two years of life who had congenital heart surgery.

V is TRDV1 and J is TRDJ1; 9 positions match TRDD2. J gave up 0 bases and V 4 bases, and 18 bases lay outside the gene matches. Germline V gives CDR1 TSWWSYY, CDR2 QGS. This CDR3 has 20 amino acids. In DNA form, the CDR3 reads TGTGCTCTTGGGGGACCGAACCTTCCTACGATGTGGATCTACACCGATAAACTCATCTTT. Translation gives CALGGPNLPTMWIYTDKLIF.

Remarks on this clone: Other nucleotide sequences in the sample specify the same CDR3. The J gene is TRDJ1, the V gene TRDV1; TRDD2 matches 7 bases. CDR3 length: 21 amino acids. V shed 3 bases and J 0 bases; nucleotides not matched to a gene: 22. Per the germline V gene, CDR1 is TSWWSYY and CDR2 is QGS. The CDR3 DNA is TGTGCTCTTGGGGATCCCCACCATTCCTACCCAACCGTATCATACACCGATAAACTCATCTTT. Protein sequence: CALGDPHHSYPTVSYTDKLIF.

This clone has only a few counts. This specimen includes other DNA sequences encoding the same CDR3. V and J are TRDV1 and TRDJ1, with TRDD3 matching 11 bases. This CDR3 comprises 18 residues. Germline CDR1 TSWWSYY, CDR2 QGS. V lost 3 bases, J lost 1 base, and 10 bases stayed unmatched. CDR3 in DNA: TGTGCTCTTGGGGAGGAACGTGGGGGATACGGTTGCACCGATAAACTCATCTTT. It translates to CALGEERGGYGCTDKLIF.

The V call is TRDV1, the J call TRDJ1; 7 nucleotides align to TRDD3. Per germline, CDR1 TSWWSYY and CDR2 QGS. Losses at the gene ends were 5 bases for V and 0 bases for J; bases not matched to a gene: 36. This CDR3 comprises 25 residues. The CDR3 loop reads CALGLTHLNSFVTTGVGQNTDKLIF. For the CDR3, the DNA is TGTGCTCTTGGGCTGACCCACCTTAATTCCTTCGTTACCACTGGGGTAGGGCAAAACACCGATAAACTCATCTTT.

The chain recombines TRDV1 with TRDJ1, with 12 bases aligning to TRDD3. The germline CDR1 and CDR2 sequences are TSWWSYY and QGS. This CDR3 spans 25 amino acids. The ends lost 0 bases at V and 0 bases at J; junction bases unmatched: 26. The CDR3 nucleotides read TGTGCTCTTGGGGAACTAGATCCCTCCTACCCACGTACTGGGGGATACCGGACGAACACCGATAAACTCATCTTT. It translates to CALGELDPSYPRTGGYRTNTDKLIF.

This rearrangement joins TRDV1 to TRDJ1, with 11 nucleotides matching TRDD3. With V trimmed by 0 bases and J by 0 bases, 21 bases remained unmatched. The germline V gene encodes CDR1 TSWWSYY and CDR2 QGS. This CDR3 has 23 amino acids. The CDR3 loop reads CALGELAAFPRGWGIQDTDKLIF. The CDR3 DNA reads TGTGCTCTTGGGGAACTAGCGGCCTTCCCCCGGGGCTGGGGGATACAAGACACCGATAAACTCATCTTT.

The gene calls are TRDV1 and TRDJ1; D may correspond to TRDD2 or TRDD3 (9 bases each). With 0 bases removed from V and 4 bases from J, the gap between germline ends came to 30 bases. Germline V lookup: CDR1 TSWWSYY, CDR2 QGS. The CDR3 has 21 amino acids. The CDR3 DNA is TGTGCTCTTGGGGAACTTCCTCCCGAGCCTTCCTACTCTGGGGGATGCGATAAACTCATCTTT. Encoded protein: CALGELPPEPSYSGGCDKLIF.

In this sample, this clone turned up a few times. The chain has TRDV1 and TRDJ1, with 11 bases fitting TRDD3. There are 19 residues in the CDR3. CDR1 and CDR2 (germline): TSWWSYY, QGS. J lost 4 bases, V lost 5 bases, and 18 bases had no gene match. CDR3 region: CALGTSPPIPTGGYDKLIF. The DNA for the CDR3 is TGTGCTCTTGGGACATCCCCCCCAATACCTACTGGGGGATACGATAAACTCATCTTT.

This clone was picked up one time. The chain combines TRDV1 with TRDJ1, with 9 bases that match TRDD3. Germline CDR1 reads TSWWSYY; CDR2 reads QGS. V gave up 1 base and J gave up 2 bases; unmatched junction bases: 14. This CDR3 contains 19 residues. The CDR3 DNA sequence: TGTGCTCTTGGGGAACACGGAAATTGGGGGATATTTAAGACCGATAAACTCATCTTT. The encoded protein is CALGEHGNWGIFKTDKLIF.

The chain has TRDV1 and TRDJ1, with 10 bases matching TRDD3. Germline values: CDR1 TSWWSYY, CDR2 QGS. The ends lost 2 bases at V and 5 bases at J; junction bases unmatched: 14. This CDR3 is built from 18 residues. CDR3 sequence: CALGEERRGGYAQDKLIF. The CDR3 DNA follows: TGTGCTCTTGGGGAAGAAAGAAGAGGGGGATACGCTCAGGATAAACTCATCTTT.

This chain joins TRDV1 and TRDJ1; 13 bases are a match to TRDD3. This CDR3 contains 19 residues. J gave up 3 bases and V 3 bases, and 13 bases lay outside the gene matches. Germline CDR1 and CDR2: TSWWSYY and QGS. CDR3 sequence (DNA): TGTGCTCTTGGGGACCCTCCTTCCTACTGGGGGATACGAGCCGATAAACTCATCTTT. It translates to CALGDPPSYWGIRADKLIF.

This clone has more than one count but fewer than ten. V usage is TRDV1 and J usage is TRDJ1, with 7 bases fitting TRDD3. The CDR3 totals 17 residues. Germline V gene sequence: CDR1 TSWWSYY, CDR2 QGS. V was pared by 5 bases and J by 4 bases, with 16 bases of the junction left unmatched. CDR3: CALGSGCVDTGVDKLIF. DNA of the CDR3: TGTGCTCTTGGGTCAGGATGCGTGGATACGGGGGTCGATAAACTCATCTTT.

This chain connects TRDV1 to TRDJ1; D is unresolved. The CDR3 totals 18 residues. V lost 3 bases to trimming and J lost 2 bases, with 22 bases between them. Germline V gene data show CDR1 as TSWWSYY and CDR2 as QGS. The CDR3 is CALGDHLRWPCTTDKLIF. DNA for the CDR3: TGTGCTCTTGGGGACCACCTCCGCTGGCCCTGTACGACCGATAAACTCATCTTT.

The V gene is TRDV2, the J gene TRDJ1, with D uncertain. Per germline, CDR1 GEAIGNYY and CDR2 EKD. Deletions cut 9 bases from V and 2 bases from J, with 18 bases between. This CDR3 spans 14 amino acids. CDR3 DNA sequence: TGTGCCAGCCCTTGGGCTACGTTTACCGATAAACTCATCTTT. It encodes CASPWATFTDKLIF.

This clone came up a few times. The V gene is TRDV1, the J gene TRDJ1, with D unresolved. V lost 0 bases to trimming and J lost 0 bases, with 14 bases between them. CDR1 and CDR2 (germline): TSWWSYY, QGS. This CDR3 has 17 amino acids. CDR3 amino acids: CALGELIAWEYTDKLIF. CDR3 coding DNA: TGTGCTCTTGGGGAACTAATCGCATGGGAGTACACCGATAAACTCATCTTT.

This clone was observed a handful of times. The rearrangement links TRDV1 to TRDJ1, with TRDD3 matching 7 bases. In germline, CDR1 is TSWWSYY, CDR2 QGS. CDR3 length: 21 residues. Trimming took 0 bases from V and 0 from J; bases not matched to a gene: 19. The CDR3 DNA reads TGTGCTCTTGGGGAACTGCGACGAGGTAATCCCCACTGGGGTTACACCGATAAACTCATCTTT. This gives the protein CALGELRRGNPHWGYTDKLIF.

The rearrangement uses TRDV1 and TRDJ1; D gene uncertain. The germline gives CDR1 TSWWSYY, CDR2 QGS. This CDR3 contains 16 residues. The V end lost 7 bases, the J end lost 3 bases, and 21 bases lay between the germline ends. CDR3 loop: CALAPTRLGDPDKLIF. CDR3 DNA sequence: TGTGCTCTTGCCCCAACCCGACTTGGAGACCCCGATAAACTCATCTTT.

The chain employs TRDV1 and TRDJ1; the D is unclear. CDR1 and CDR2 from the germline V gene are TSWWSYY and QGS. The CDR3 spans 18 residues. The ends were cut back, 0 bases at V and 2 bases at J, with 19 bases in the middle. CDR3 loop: CALGELGACLGVTDKLIF. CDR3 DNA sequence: TGTGCTCTTGGGGAACTAGGGGCCTGCCTAGGTGTAACCGATAAACTCATCTTT.

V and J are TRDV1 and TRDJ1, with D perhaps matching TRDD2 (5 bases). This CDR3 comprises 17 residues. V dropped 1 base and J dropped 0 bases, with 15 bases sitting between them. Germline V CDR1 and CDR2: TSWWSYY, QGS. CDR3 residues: CALGEPYDLRYTDKLIF. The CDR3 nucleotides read TGTGCTCTTGGGGAACCCTACGACCTACGCTACACCGATAAACTCATCTTT.

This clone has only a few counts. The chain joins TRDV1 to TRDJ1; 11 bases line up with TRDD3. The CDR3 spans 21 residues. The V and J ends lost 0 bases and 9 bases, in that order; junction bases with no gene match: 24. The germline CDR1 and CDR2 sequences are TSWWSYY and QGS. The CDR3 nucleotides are TGTGCTCTTGGGGAACTCCGGCCTTCCCCTTCCTCCGTACTGGGGGATAACGAACTCATCTTT. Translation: CALGELRPSPSSVLGDNELIF.

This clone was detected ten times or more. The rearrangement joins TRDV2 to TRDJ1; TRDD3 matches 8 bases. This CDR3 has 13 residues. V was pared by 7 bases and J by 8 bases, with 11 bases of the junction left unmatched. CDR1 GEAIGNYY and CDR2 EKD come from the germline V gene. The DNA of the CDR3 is TGTGCCTGGCTTGCGGGGGGATATGAGAAACTCATCTTT. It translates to CAWLAGGYEKLIF.

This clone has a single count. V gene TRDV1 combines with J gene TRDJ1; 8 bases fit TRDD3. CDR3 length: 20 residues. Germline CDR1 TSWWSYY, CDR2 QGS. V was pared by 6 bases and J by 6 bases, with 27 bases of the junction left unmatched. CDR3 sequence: CALGDPPSYWGPPVIHKLIF. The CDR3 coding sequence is TGTGCTCTTGGCGATCCGCCCTCGTACTGGGGGCCCCCTGTTATCCATAAACTCATCTTT.

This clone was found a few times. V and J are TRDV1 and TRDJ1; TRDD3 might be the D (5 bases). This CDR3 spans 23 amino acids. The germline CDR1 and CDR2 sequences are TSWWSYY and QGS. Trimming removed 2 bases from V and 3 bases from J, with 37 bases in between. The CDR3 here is CALGESRSGAWLRNTGLPDKLIF. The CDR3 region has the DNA TGTGCTCTTGGGGAAAGCCGCTCGGGAGCTTGGCTACGGAATACGGGGTTACCCGATAAACTCATCTTT.

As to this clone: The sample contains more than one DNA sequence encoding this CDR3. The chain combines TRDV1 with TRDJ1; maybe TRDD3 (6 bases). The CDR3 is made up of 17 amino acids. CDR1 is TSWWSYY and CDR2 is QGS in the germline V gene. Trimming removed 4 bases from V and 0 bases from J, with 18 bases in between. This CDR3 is CALGGLLGGDYTDKLIF. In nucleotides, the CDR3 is TGTGCTCTTGGGGGACTATTAGGGGGGGACTACACCGATAAACTCATCTTT.

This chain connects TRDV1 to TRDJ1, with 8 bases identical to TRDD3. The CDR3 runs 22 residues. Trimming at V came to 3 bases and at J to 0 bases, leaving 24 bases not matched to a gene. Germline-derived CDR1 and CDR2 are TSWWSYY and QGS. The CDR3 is CALGERLRAYWVLGVNTDKLIF. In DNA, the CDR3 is TGTGCTCTTGGGGAGAGGCTCCGTGCCTACTGGGTACTGGGGGTCAACACCGATAAACTCATCTTT.